This entry lists 11 T cell receptor beta chains sequenced from one sample in a study of T cell responses to AZD1222 COVID-19 vaccine. Data came from immunoSEQ multiplex PCR; TCRdb stores just in-frame clones and leaves some out. The sample contains 150,000 to 200,000 clones, about 89% of which appear only once. The sample in question was peripheral blood, obtained 28 days after the second AZD1222 dose. These receptors were collected from an adult who received the AZD1222 COVID-19 vaccine.

The CDR3 region is CASSRRAGDEQFF. DNA of the CDR3: TGTGCCAGTAGTCGGAGGGCAGGGGATGAGCAGTTCTTC. This sequence joins TRBV19 and TRBJ2-1, with D tentatively TRBD1 or TRBD2 (6 bases each). The germline gives CDR1 LNHDA, CDR2 SQIVND (reference sequence). V lost 5 bases to trimming and J lost 8 bases, with 13 bases between them. This CDR3 has 13 amino acids.

The rearrangement uses TRBV12-5 and TRBJ1-5, with D unresolved. CDR1 and CDR2 from the germline V gene are LGHNT and FRNRAP. The V end was cut by 2 bases, the J end by 5 bases, with 16 bases between. The CDR3 runs to 16 residues. The CDR3 sequence is CASGLSGINNYQPQHF. CDR3 DNA sequence: TGTGCTAGTGGTTTGTCCGGTATTAATAACTATCAGCCCCAGCATTTT.

The chain is built from TRBV24-1 and TRBJ2-2; 8 bases match TRBD1. V lost 4 bases and J lost 5; bases outside the gene matches: 8. The germline V gene encodes CDR1 KGHDR and CDR2 SFDVKD. The CDR3 consists of 16 residues. CDR3 sequence: CATSDPGTGRTGELFF. CDR3 DNA sequence: TGTGCCACCAGTGACCCTGGGACAGGACGGACCGGGGAGCTGTTTTTT.

This chain uses TRBV6-6 with TRBJ2-1; weak D call: TRBD2 (6 bases). The germline V and J ends were trimmed by 4 bases and 7 bases, with 14 bases remaining between them. CDR3 length: 14 residues. Germline V CDR1 and CDR2: MNHNY, SVGAGI (reference sequence). Written as DNA, the CDR3 is TGTGCCAGCAGTTGGGGGACGGGACTTAATGAGCAGTTCTTC. It is translated as CASSWGTGLNEQFF.

The chain joins TRBV6-6 to TRBJ1-5; maybe TRBD1 (5 bases). Trimming took 6 bases from V and 8 from J, leaving 17 bases between them. The CDR3 contains 14 residues. CDR1 MNHNY and CDR2 SVGAGI come from the germline V gene (reference sequence). For the CDR3, the DNA is TGTGCCAGCAGCTATGGGACGGCCCGGGAGCCCCAGCATTTT. Protein product: CASSYGTAREPQHF.

The chain combines TRBV3-1 (or the pseudogene TRBV3-2) with TRBJ2-4, with D unclear. Germline V gives CDR1 LGHDT, CDR2 YNNKEL (reference sequence). V was trimmed by 3 bases and J by 2 bases, leaving 5 bases between them. The length of the CDR3 is 13 residues. CDR3 coding DNA: TGTGCCAGCAGCCAGGGGACCAAAAACATTCAGTACTTC. As protein: CASSQGTKNIQYF.

The rearrangement joins TRBV6-2 or TRBV6-3 to TRBJ2-3, with D possibly matching TRBD2 (6 bases). Germline V gene sequence: CDR1 MNHEY, CDR2 SVGEGT. Trimming removed 0 bases from V and 2 bases from J, with 15 bases in between. CDR3 length: 17 amino acids. The CDR3 nucleotides read TGTGCCAGCAGTTACTCGGTCTGGAGGGGCGACACAGATACGCAGTATTTT. This codes for CASSYSVWRGDTDTQYF.

The chain carries TRBV9 and TRBJ2-3; a weak D match, TRBD2 (5 bases). V dropped 4 bases and J dropped 1 base, with 16 bases sitting between them. The CDR3 is 16 amino acids. Germline V lookup: CDR1 SGDLS, CDR2 YYNGEE. The DNA for the CDR3 is TGTGCCAGCAGCTTGCTGGACTCTACACGCACAGATACGCAGTATTTT. As protein: CASSLLDSTRTDTQYF.

This rearrangement joins TRBV6-4 to TRBJ1-1; 9 nucleotides align to TRBD1. The CDR3 is 18 residues long. Germline V gives CDR1 MRHNA, CDR2 SNTAGT. V was clipped by 10 bases and J by 1 base; unmatched bases: 19. The CDR3 region is CANFLHAGTGPPNTEAFF. Written as DNA, the CDR3 is TGTGCCAACTTTCTACATGCCGGGACAGGGCCCCCGAACACTGAAGCTTTCTTT.

The rearrangement joins TRBV4-1 to TRBJ2-3; D is tentatively TRBD1 or TRBD2 (7 bases each). The length of the CDR3 is 13 residues. V was cut by 8 bases and J by 4 bases, with 13 bases left in between. Germline V gene lookup returns CDR1 MGHRA and CDR2 YSYEKL. In DNA form, the CDR3 reads TGCGCCAGCGGGAGGGGGCGCGCAGATACGCAGTATTTT. Its protein product is CASGRGRADTQYF.

This rearrangement joins TRBV9 to TRBJ1-1, with D possibly being TRBD1 (5 bases). Trimming left V 4 bases short and J 4 bases short, with 14 bases between. Germline assignment: CDR1 SGDLS and CDR2 YYNGEE. The CDR3 sequence is 14 residues long. CDR3 DNA: TGTGCCAGCAGCCCTTATCAGGGTTCCACTGAAGCTTTCTTT. This gives the protein CASSPYQGSTEAFF.